This T cell receptor beta chain appears in the sequencing data of a study of beta chain features in type 1 diabetes. As for the study in general: There were 107,917,701 sorted cells examined across all samples. Study-level findings and limits: In patients and controls equally, PCR might favor templates that are shorter.

Expressed TCRB transcripts were sequenced because the entire RNA isolate underwent reverse transcription. TCRdb's copy holds only in-frame clones and misses some; the assay was immunoSEQ multiplex PCR. The table has about 39,000 clones, roughly 49% seen once. Comment on this clone: Its specificity is unknown.

This CDR3 has 15 residues. With 3 bases removed from V and 0 bases from J, the gap between germline ends came to 13 bases. The germline V gene has CDR1 SGDLS and CDR2 YYNGEE. Sequenced input: central memory CD4+ T cells from blood. This receptor was identified in a woman aged 18-29 years in good health. The chain couples TRBV9 to TRBJ2-7; maybe TRBD2 (6 bases). In DNA form, the CDR3 reads TGTGCCAGCAGCGCCTCCGGGACTCTCTCCTACGAGCAGTACTTC. Translating it yields CASSASGTLSYEQYF.